These T cell receptor beta chains were read from a single sample in a study of shared clonotypes between healthy human individuals. Measured with immunoSEQ multiplex PCR; TCRdb has only the in-frame clones, and not every one. The sample yields approximately 2.5 million clones, over 85% seen once. The source material was naive CD4+ T cells sorted from blood. The source of these receptors is a man younger than 35 in good health. CDR3s include the opening cysteine and the closing phenylalanine or tryptophan. D genes are given only for firm matches. The size field is filled for only some rows; it gives once, few, many or a size class.

clone_size: -; d_call: TRBD1; j_call: TRBJ2-5; v_call: TRBV25-1; cdr3_nt: TGTGCCAGCAGTGCCGGGACAGGAGGTTCTGAGACCCAGTACTTC; cdr3_aa: CASSAGTGGSETQYF
clone_size: -; d_call: TRBD1; j_call: TRBJ2-4; v_call: TRBV4-1; cdr3_nt: TGCGCCAGCAGCCATAAAGGACAGGGGGGATTAGCCAAAAACATTCAGTACTTC; cdr3_aa: CASSHKGQGGLAKNIQYF
clone_size: -; d_call: -; j_call: TRBJ2-7; v_call: TRBV28; cdr3_nt: TGTGCCAGCAGTTTATTGGCAGGTCTCTTTTACGAGCAGTACTTC; cdr3_aa: CASSLLAGLFYEQYF
clone_size: -; d_call: -; j_call: TRBJ2-3; v_call: TRBV29-1; cdr3_nt: TGCAGCGTTGAAGATCTAGTCGGAGTGTACACAGATACGCAGTATTTT; cdr3_aa: CSVEDLVGVYTDTQYF
clone_size: -; d_call: TRBD2; j_call: TRBJ2-1; v_call: TRBV11-2; cdr3_nt: TGTGCCAGCAGCTTATTGGTTACTAGCGGGGGGGCCCATGAGCAGTTCTTC; cdr3_aa: CASSLLVTSGGAHEQFF
clone_size: -; d_call: TRBD2; j_call: TRBJ2-3; v_call: TRBV7-2; cdr3_nt: TGTGCCAGCAGCCTAGGCGGGACTAGCGCTTCAGATACGCAGTATTTT; cdr3_aa: CASSLGGTSASDTQYF
clone_size: -; d_call: TRBD2; j_call: TRBJ2-5; v_call: TRBV29-1; cdr3_nt: TGCAGCGTTGGGGAGGGCGGGAGCTCGCTCGAGACCCAGTACTTC; cdr3_aa: CSVGEGGSSLETQYF
clone_size: -; d_call: -; j_call: TRBJ1-5; v_call: TRBV2; cdr3_nt: TGTGCCAGCAGTGAATGGAGGGGAAGCAATCAGCCCCAGCATTTT; cdr3_aa: CASSEWRGSNQPQHF
clone_size: -; d_call: -; j_call: TRBJ1-5; v_call: TRBV28; cdr3_nt: TGTGCCAGCAGTTCCGTTCAGTCTTATAGCAATCAGCCCCAGCATTTT; cdr3_aa: CASSSVQSYSNQPQHF
clone_size: -; d_call: TRBD1; j_call: TRBJ1-6; v_call: TRBV28; cdr3_nt: TGTGCCAGCAGTTTATTCCCTCTAGGACAGGGAGGAAATTCACCCCTCCACTTT; cdr3_aa: CASSLFPLGQGGNSPLHF
clone_size: -; d_call: TRBD2; j_call: TRBJ2-1; v_call: TRBV5-6; cdr3_nt: TGTGCCAGCAGCTTGGTACTAGCGCCCTACAATGAGCAGTTCTTC; cdr3_aa: CASSLVLAPYNEQFF
clone_size: -; d_call: TRBD1; j_call: TRBJ2-7; v_call: TRBV15; cdr3_nt: TGTGCCACCAGCAGGGTTACAGGGGCCCCTAGCTCCTACGAGCAGTACTTC; cdr3_aa: CATSRVTGAPSSYEQYF
clone_size: -; d_call: -; j_call: TRBJ1-3; v_call: TRBV28; cdr3_nt: TGTGCCAGCAGTTTACAGCGGGCTTCTGGAAACACCATATATTTT; cdr3_aa: CASSLQRASGNTIYF
clone_size: -; d_call: -; j_call: TRBJ2-2; v_call: TRBV5-1; cdr3_nt: TGCGCCAGCAGCCTGCTTACCTCGGGCACCGGGGAGCTGTTTTTT; cdr3_aa: CASSLLTSGTGELFF
clone_size: -; d_call: -; j_call: TRBJ1-4; v_call: TRBV7-2; cdr3_nt: TGTGCCAGCAGCTTAGACGGGGTTCCTAATGAAAAACTGTTTTTT; cdr3_aa: CASSLDGVPNEKLFF
clone_size: -; d_call: -; j_call: TRBJ2-7; v_call: TRBV7-9; cdr3_nt: TGTGCCAGCAGCTTAAAGTCTCACGAGCAGTACTTC; cdr3_aa: CASSLKSHEQYF
clone_size: once; d_call: TRBD1; j_call: TRBJ2-7; v_call: TRBV7-9; cdr3_nt: TGTGCCAGCAGCTTATGGGGACAGTTAAACTCCTACGAGCAGTACTTC; cdr3_aa: CASSLWGQLNSYEQYF
clone_size: -; d_call: -; j_call: TRBJ2-5; v_call: TRBV9; cdr3_nt: TGTGCCAGCAGTGCCGGGGACCAAGAGACCCAGTACTTC; cdr3_aa: CASSAGDQETQYF
clone_size: -; d_call: -; j_call: TRBJ1-1; v_call: TRBV18; cdr3_nt: TGTGCCAGCTCACCACCGTTACAGGGAACTGAAGCTTTCTTT; cdr3_aa: CASSPPLQGTEAFF
clone_size: -; d_call: -; j_call: TRBJ2-3; v_call: TRBV2; cdr3_nt: TGTGCCAGCAGTGGACAGGTCCCAGATACGCAGTATTTT; cdr3_aa: CASSGQVPDTQYF
clone_size: -; d_call: -; j_call: TRBJ2-7; v_call: TRBV7-3; cdr3_nt: TGTGCCAGCAGCTTACAGGGGGGACCGTCCTACGAGCAGTACTTC; cdr3_aa: CASSLQGGPSYEQYF
clone_size: -; d_call: -; j_call: TRBJ1-1; v_call: TRBV19; cdr3_nt: TGTGCCAGTAGTATAGGCCTCGGATGGAACACTGAAGCTTTCTTT; cdr3_aa: CASSIGLGWNTEAFF
clone_size: -; d_call: TRBD2; j_call: TRBJ2-3; v_call: TRBV19; cdr3_nt: TGTGCCAGTCGGGGGGGCACAGATACGCAGTATTTT; cdr3_aa: CASRGGTDTQYF
clone_size: -; d_call: TRBD2; j_call: TRBJ2-2; v_call: TRBV5-1; cdr3_nt: TGCGCCAGCAGACCCACCAGCGGGGGGGCCAACACCGGGGAGCTGTTTTTT; cdr3_aa: CASRPTSGGANTGELFF
clone_size: -; d_call: TRBD2; j_call: TRBJ2-2; v_call: TRBV7-9; cdr3_nt: TGTGCCAGCAGCCCTCCGGGACTAGCGGACACCGGGGAGCTGTTTTTT; cdr3_aa: CASSPPGLADTGELFF
clone_size: -; d_call: TRBD1; j_call: TRBJ2-1; v_call: TRBV4-1; cdr3_nt: TGCGCCAGCAGCCAAGGACCGGGACAGGGGGCCTACAATGAGCAGTTCTTC; cdr3_aa: CASSQGPGQGAYNEQFF
clone_size: few; d_call: -; j_call: TRBJ1-1; v_call: TRBV9; cdr3_nt: TGTGCCAGCAGCGTAGTGGGGGAAGACACTGAAGCTTTCTTT; cdr3_aa: CASSVVGEDTEAFF
clone_size: few; d_call: -; j_call: TRBJ2-2; v_call: TRBV7-6; cdr3_nt: TGTGCCAGCAGCTTATGGGCCGGGGAGCTGTTTTTT; cdr3_aa: CASSLWAGELFF
clone_size: -; d_call: TRBD1; j_call: TRBJ2-7; v_call: TRBV28; cdr3_nt: TGTGCCAGCAGACCGGGACAGGAGTTCTACGAGCAGTACTTC; cdr3_aa: CASRPGQEFYEQYF
clone_size: once; d_call: -; j_call: TRBJ2-5; v_call: TRBV15; cdr3_nt: TGTGCCACCAGCAGATCGGCGGGACTCTCACAAGAGACCCAGTACTTC; cdr3_aa: CATSRSAGLSQETQYF
clone_size: once; d_call: -; j_call: TRBJ1-1; v_call: TRBV5-1; cdr3_nt: TGCGCCAGCAGGGATGACAGGCCACTTGGTGGGGACACTGAAGCTTTCTTT; cdr3_aa: CASRDDRPLGGDTEAFF
clone_size: -; d_call: -; j_call: TRBJ1-6; v_call: TRBV6-6; cdr3_nt: TGTGCCAGCCGGAAGAATTCACCCCTCCACTTT; cdr3_aa: CASRKNSPLHF
clone_size: -; d_call: -; j_call: TRBJ2-2; v_call: TRBV11-3; cdr3_nt: TGTGCCAGCAGCTTAGTGGGGGGTACCGGGGAGCTGTTTTTT; cdr3_aa: CASSLVGGTGELFF
clone_size: -; d_call: -; j_call: TRBJ2-3; v_call: TRBV5-1; cdr3_nt: TGCGCCAGCAGCGCCTTCAGTCATATTAGCACAGATACGCAGTATTTT; cdr3_aa: CASSAFSHISTDTQYF
clone_size: -; d_call: -; j_call: TRBJ2-1; v_call: TRBV6-1; cdr3_nt: TGTGCCAGCAGTGAAGGGGCCCCAGTTCTCTTTCCCTACAATGAGCAGTTCTTC; cdr3_aa: CASSEGAPVLFPYNEQFF
clone_size: -; d_call: -; j_call: TRBJ2-3; v_call: TRBV10-3; cdr3_nt: TGTGCCATCAGTGAGCCAGTGTTTAGCACAGATACGCAGTATTTT; cdr3_aa: CAISEPVFSTDTQYF
clone_size: -; d_call: TRBD2; j_call: TRBJ2-1; v_call: TRBV19; cdr3_nt: TGTGCCAGTAGTGTGGGTCAAAGCGGGACGCAGTTCTTC; cdr3_aa: CASSVGQSGTQFF
clone_size: -; d_call: -; j_call: TRBJ2-3; v_call: TRBV7-2; cdr3_nt: TGTGCCAGCAGCCCCACAACAGATACGCAGTATTTT; cdr3_aa: CASSPTTDTQYF
clone_size: -; d_call: -; j_call: TRBJ2-5; v_call: TRBV2; cdr3_nt: TGTGCCAGCAGTGAGGCCAGCGGCCCTCCAGAGACCCAGTACTTC; cdr3_aa: CASSEASGPPETQYF
clone_size: -; d_call: -; j_call: TRBJ1-5; v_call: TRBV6-6; cdr3_nt: TGTGCCAGCCGGGACGGGGATAGCAATCAGCCCCAGCATTTT; cdr3_aa: CASRDGDSNQPQHF
clone_size: -; d_call: -; j_call: TRBJ2-2; v_call: TRBV19; cdr3_nt: TGTGCCAGTAGTCCAGACACAGGCCCCGGGGAGCTGTTTTTT; cdr3_aa: CASSPDTGPGELFF
clone_size: -; d_call: TRBD2; j_call: TRBJ2-4; v_call: TRBV6-1; cdr3_nt: TGTGCCAGCAGTGAACAGCTAGCGGCGGAAAACATTCAGTACTTC; cdr3_aa: CASSEQLAAENIQYF
clone_size: -; d_call: -; j_call: TRBJ2-3; v_call: TRBV10-3; cdr3_nt: TGTGCCATCAGTTCCGAGGGGGGGGCAGATACGCAGTATTTT; cdr3_aa: CAISSEGGADTQYF